This passage covers 20 T cell receptor beta chains from one sample sequenced in a study of blood T cell repertoires in COVID-19. Libraries were prepared by immunoSEQ multiplex PCR; TCRdb keeps only in-frame clonotypes and omits some of them. The data show hundreds of thousands of clones, with more than 75% seen just once and about 0.93% held by the top ten. The sequenced sample consisted of PBMCs or T cells enriched from blood (not recorded which). These receptors were taken from a woman aged 25 to 45 who had recovered from COVID-19.

This chain links TRBV12-3 or TRBV12-4 with TRBJ1-1, with a weak D call TRBD1 (6 bases). V shed 5 bases and J shed 6 bases, with 10 bases lying between them. The CDR3 covers 12 residues. CDR3 loop: CASSHRVSEAFF. DNA of the CDR3: TGTGCCAGCAGTCACAGGGTATCTGAAGCTTTCTTT.

This clone was seen just once. The chain uses TRBV12-3 or TRBV12-4 and TRBJ1-3; TRBD1 agrees at 8 bases. This CDR3 comprises 12 residues. Germline trimming cut 11 bases from V and 7 bases from J; bases unmatched to any gene: 7. The CDR3 bases are TGTGCCCAGCTGAGACAGGGGAACACCATATATTTT. Translated, it gives CAQLRQGNTIYF.

The rearrangement links TRBV5-6 to TRBJ1-5; TRBD1 aligns across 9 bases. CDR3 length: 17 amino acids. Germline V gene sequence: CDR1 SGHDT, CDR2 YYEEEE. The V and J ends lost 1 base and 0 bases, in that order; junction bases with no gene match: 5. This CDR3 is CASSLYRGLNSNQPQHF. CDR3 sequence (DNA): TGTGCCAGCAGCTTGTACAGGGGGCTGAATAGCAATCAGCCCCAGCATTTT. The full variable domain, rest sourced from reference TRBV5-6 and TRBJ1-5, is DAGVTQSPTHLIKTRGQQVTLRCSPKSGHDTVSWYQQALGQGPQFIFQYYEEEERQRGNFPDRFSGHQFPNYSSELNVNALLLGDSALYLCASSLYRGLNSNQPQHFGDGTRLSIL.

V gene TRBV18 combines with J gene TRBJ2-4, with no clear D. The CDR3 contains 18 residues. Trimming took 2 bases from V and 0 from J, leaving 17 bases between them. CDR1 KGHSH and CDR2 LQKENI come from the germline V gene. CDR3 nucleotides: TGTGCCAGCTCACCAGTTCAGGATAAGCTATTAGCCAAAAACATTCAGTACTTC. Translated, it gives CASSPVQDKLLAKNIQYF.

V is TRBV18 and J is TRBJ1-3, with 7 positions matching TRBD1. CDR3 length: 15 residues. The J segment lost 2 bases and the V segment lost 3 bases, leaving 4 bases of the junction unmatched. Per germline, CDR1 KGHSH and CDR2 LQKENI. The CDR3 loop reads CASSPDRLPGNTIYF. DNA for the CDR3: TGTGCCAGCTCACCGGACAGGCTACCTGGAAACACCATATATTTT.

This clone was counted only a few times. V gene TRBV7-9 combines with J gene TRBJ2-7, with TRBD1 matching over 10 bases. CDR3 length: 15 residues. The V and J ends lost 0 bases and 6 bases, in that order; junction bases with no gene match: 5. Germline CDR1 and CDR2: SEHNR and FQNEAQ (reference sequence). The CDR3 reads CASSLASGQGGEQYF. The DNA of the CDR3 is TGTGCCAGCAGCTTAGCATCCGGACAGGGGGGCGAGCAGTACTTC.

As to this clone: Given a much more abundant clone one base away, this may be a read error. This rearrangement joins TRBV2 to TRBJ1-5, with 9 bases lining up with TRBD1. V shed 6 bases and J 1 base; nucleotides not matched to a gene: 4. Germline-derived CDR1 and CDR2 are SNHLY and FYNNEI. This CDR3 has 15 amino acids. The CDR3 protein is CASSLDRGSNQPQHF. The CDR3 DNA sequence: TGTGCCAGCAGCCTGGACAGGGGAAGCAATCAGCCCCAGCATTTT.

The chain carries TRBV2 and TRBJ2-7, with 12 bases fitting TRBD2. Germline V CDR1 and CDR2: SNHLY, FYNNEI. The V and J ends lost 6 bases and 3 bases, in that order; junction bases with no gene match: 6. This CDR3 has 15 residues. Here the CDR3 reads CASRTRTSGNYEQYF. DNA for the CDR3: TGTGCCAGCAGAACCCGGACTAGCGGGAACTACGAGCAGTACTTC.

The rearrangement joins TRBV5-4 to TRBJ2-3; 13 bases align to TRBD2. Germline lookup yields CDR1 SGHNT and CDR2 YYREEE (reference sequence). Unmatched junction bases numbered 6, after V lost 3 bases and J lost 2 bases. CDR3 length: 17 amino acids. The CDR3 loop reads CASSSGLAGAFTDTQYF. For the CDR3, the DNA is TGTGCCAGCAGCTCCGGACTAGCGGGGGCCTTCACAGATACGCAGTATTTT.

The gene calls are TRBV19 and TRBJ1-1, with 7 bases fitting TRBD1. The junction had 8 bases not matched to a gene; V was cut back by 6 bases and J by 4 bases. The length of the CDR3 is 14 residues. Looked up from germline, CDR1 is LNHDA and CDR2 is SQIVND (reference sequence). CDR3 in DNA: TGTGCCAGTAGCGACGACAGGGTGGGCACTGAAGCTTTCTTT. Residues: CASSDDRVGTEAFF.

This rearrangement joins TRBV15 to TRBJ1-6, with D maybe TRBD1 (6 bases). Germline V gene lookup returns CDR1 LNHNV and CDR2 YYDKDF (reference sequence). The CDR3 extends over 16 amino acids. Trimming removed 1 base from V and 7 bases from J, with 14 bases in between. As DNA, the CDR3 is TGTGCCACCAGCAGAGCCCCGGCAGGGGTAAATTCACCCCTCCACTTT. Translation gives CATSRAPAGVNSPLHF. The entire variable domain, with the rest obtained from reference TRBV15 and TRBJ1-6, is as follows: DAMVIQNPRYQVTQFGKPVTLSCSQTLNHNVMYWYQQKSSQAPKLLFHYYDKDFNNEADTPDNFQSRRPNTSFCFLDIRSPGLGDTAMYLCATSRAPAGVNSPLHFGNGTRLTVT.

CDR3 coding DNA: TGTGCCATCCTCCAGGGCTCTGGAAACACCATATATTTT. Its translation is CAILQGSGNTIYF. V is TRBV10-3 and J is TRBJ1-3, with a possible D match to TRBD1 (5 bases). The CDR3 loop spans 13 amino acids. Germline CDR1 reads ENHRY; CDR2 reads SYGVKD. V lost 8 bases to trimming and J lost 0 bases, with 8 bases between them.

The chain recombines TRBV27 with TRBJ2-3; no firm D call. Between the trimmed V and J ends, which lost 6 bases and 2 bases, there was a span of 9 bases. Germline V gene lookup returns CDR1 MNHEY and CDR2 SMNVEV (reference sequence). The CDR3 is 13 amino acids. CDR3: CASRLTYTDTQYF. The CDR3 nucleotides read TGTGCCAGCAGGCTGACTTACACAGATACGCAGTATTTT.

V is TRBV9 and J is TRBJ1-6; 8 bases align to TRBD1. Germline V lookup: CDR1 SGDLS, CDR2 YYNGEE. V shed 3 bases and J 10 bases; nucleotides not matched to a gene: 6. This CDR3 contains 14 residues. The CDR3 bases are TGTGCCAGCAGCGCTCAGGGGGCTGAATCACCCCTCCACTTT. It yields the protein CASSAQGAESPLHF.

J is TRBJ2-2 and V is TRBV2, with a weak D call TRBD2 (5 bases). V lost 2 bases and J lost 6, with 7 bases in between. Germline assignment: CDR1 SNHLY and CDR2 FYNNEI. CDR3 length equals 13 residues. CDR3 sequence: CASSEPGSGELFF. DNA for the CDR3: TGTGCCAGCAGTGAACCGGGATCCGGGGAGCTGTTTTTT.

This clone was recorded once. The J gene is TRBJ2-2, the V gene TRBV5-1, with 9 bases lining up with TRBD2. V was clipped by 0 bases and J by 4 bases; unmatched bases: 10. There are 18 residues in the CDR3. Germline loops: CDR1 SGHRS, CDR2 YFSETQ. CDR3 in amino acids: CASSLAQRGAESTGELFF. DNA of the CDR3: TGCGCCAGCAGCTTGGCCCAGCGGGGGGCCGAGAGCACCGGGGAGCTGTTTTTT.

Here the CDR3 reads CASSLETANYGYTF. As DNA, the CDR3 is TGCGCCAGCAGCTTGGAAACAGCTAACTATGGCTACACCTTC. The chain couples TRBV5-1 to TRBJ1-2; D is undetermined. Germline CDR1 and CDR2: SGHRS and YFSETQ. Trimming shortened V by 0 bases and J by 0 bases, and 6 bases separated the two germline ends. The CDR3 is 14 amino acids.

The CDR3 DNA reads as TGTGCCTGGAGTAGAACAGTGACCCACTTT. Translated: CAWSRTVTHF. J is TRBJ1-6 and V is TRBV30; D is uncertain. The CDR3 totals 10 residues. V gave up 2 bases and J gave up 18 bases, with 11 bases separating them. CDR1 GTSNPN and CDR2 SVGIG come from the germline V gene (reference sequence).

The rearrangement uses TRBV7-2 and TRBJ2-3; D uncertain. Per the germline V gene, CDR1 is SGHTA and CDR2 is FQGNSA. Trimming took off 4 bases at V and 3 bases at J, with 14 bases between the two ends. The CDR3 loop spans 15 amino acids. CDR3 in DNA: TGTGCCAGCAGCTCCCGGTCCGGGTATACAGATACGCAGTATTTT. Residues: CASSSRSGYTDTQYF.

The genes are TRBV28 and TRBJ1-4, with 10 bases that match TRBD1. The CDR3 is 17 amino acids. Losses at the gene ends were 2 bases for V and 2 bases for J; bases not matched to a gene: 5. Looked up from germline, CDR1 is MDHEN and CDR2 is SYDVKM. CDR3 DNA sequence: TGTGCCAGCAGTTTACCGACAGGGGGCTCCACTAATGAAAAACTGTTTTTT. Translation gives CASSLPTGGSTNEKLFF.